This TCR beta chain appears in the sequencing data of a study of CD8 T cells in ankylosing spondylitis. The sample holds a few counts of this clonotype. Its target is not known. The TCR beta libraries were generated through quantitative 5'-RACE incorporating molecular barcodes. TCRdb re-called the 5' RACE reads through MiXCR, storing one row per CDR3 protein. Of 300,000 to 400,000 distinct CDR3 sequences in the sample, around 20% were seen once. Germline trimming cut 6 bases from V and 1 base from J; bases unmatched to any gene: 4. The CDR3 is 14 amino acids. The germline gives CDR1 MNHNS, CDR2 SASEGT. The study's findings and limits: Blood from ankylosing spondylitis patients appeared to carry a characteristic eight-variant TCR beta motif.

The chain joins TRBV6-1 to TRBJ1-1; 8 nucleotides agree with TRBD1. The specimen sequenced was blood, either unsorted or a sorted T cell fraction (not recorded which). This receptor was identified in a male donor with ankylosing spondylitis. The CDR3: CASRPDRANTEAFF. The CDR3 bases are TGTGCCAGCAGGCCGGACAGGGCGAACACTGAAGCTTTCTTT.